This T cell receptor beta chain was identified in a study of T cell responses to AZD1222 COVID-19 vaccine (dated by TCRdb to about 2021). Turning to the overall study: AZD1222 recipients with second doses at about 4 weeks or about 12 weeks were pooled, because spike-specific TCR depth and breadth did not differ between schedules. Trial participants were enrolled into age subgroups of 18-55, 56-69 and 70-plus years, which contained approximately 150, 30 and 60 TCR-sequenced participants, respectively. A total of 230 to 250 trial participants underwent TCR sequencing, of whom some 210 received two doses of AZD1222 and some 25 received two doses of the MenACWY control vaccine.

Via the germline V gene, CDR1 is SGHRS and CDR2 YFSETQ. Unmatched junction bases come to 9, with V trimmed by 7 bases and J by 6 bases. The CDR3 goes from the cysteine to the phenylalanine over 13 residues. Only the CDR3 region is kept as DNA, spanning 39 bases read in frame from base 1. What the study reported, not specific to this receptor: After two AZD1222 doses, spike-specific TCR breadth and depth were significantly higher than at day 0 and than in MenACWY recipients. Conclusions about previously exposed vaccinees were limited because only five to seven AZD1222 recipients were SARS-CoV-2 seropositive at baseline. In the small 56-69-year group, the increase in depth fell short of significance, most likely because of low power. No day 14 peak-response samples were available, so repertoires were characterized only after the peak T cell response. The vaccine-associated CD4 TCRs covered the entire spike protein, and the dominant responses fell in regions 160-218 and 743-854. Reportedly, close to half of the unique spike-specific TCRs recognized epitopes lying outside the regions that are mutated in the B.1.351 and B.1.1.7 variants. Participants were mostly white British, with more females than males. The authors suggested clonal diversity may have been underestimated.

Worth noting for this clone: Its recognized antigen is unknown. Base qualities are not recorded, but no much larger clone differs from it by a single base.

Explained via the paper, the time point label denotes: baseline before first vaccination. Vaccinee samples came from UK trials COV001 and COV002, including a single-blind randomized controlled phase 2/3 trial of AZD1222 (ChAdOx1 nCoV-19) in healthy adults. For TCRbeta chain sequencing, PBMC samples were collected from trial participants at day 0 and at day 28 after the second dose. The CDR3 regions of human TCRbeta chains were analyzed by immunosequencing. In the original analysis: TCRs in the repertoires were matched against a reference library of SARS-CoV-2-specific TCRs that had been generated with the MIRA antigen-specificity platform. Breadth was defined as the fraction of unique TCRs that were SARS-CoV-2-associated, and depth was defined as the fraction of total T cells that were SARS-CoV-2-associated. Using the MIRA data, every spike-specific TCR was mapped to the spike region that the TCR reacted to and assigned to either a CD4 or a CD8 class. Log10-transformed breadth and depth values were compared by one-way ANOVA with Sidak's multiple comparisons tests. TCRdb mirrors the immuneACCESS table, restricted to in-frame sequences. Some clones are absent from its copies; in checked studies, under half trace to an unresolved V gene, and the reason for the others is unknown. That table gives V, J and clone size, and the DNA gave D and trimming. In this sample the table shows about 140,000 clones, 85% to 95% of which occur a single time. The ten largest account for 5% to 5.5% of the sample.

This chain joins TRBV5-1 to TRBJ1-2, with 7 central nucleotides matching TRBD1. The origin of this receptor is an adult in good health. The input for sequencing was peripheral blood, taken on day 0 of AZD1222 vaccination. The nucleotide sequence reads as follows: TGCGCCAGCCATGATACAGGGGTCGATGGCTACACCTTC. This encodes CASHDTGVDGYTF. The variable domain in full, with residues beyond the CDR3 obtained from the reference TRBV5-1 and TRBJ1-2 genes, is KAGVTQTPRYLIKTRGQQVTLSCSPISGHRSVSWYQQTPGQGLQFLFEYFSETQRNKGNFPGRFSGRQFSNSRSEMNVSTLELGDSALYLCASHDTGVDGYTFGSGTRLTVV.